Here is one T cell receptor (beta chain) with its context. The trim removed 5 bases at V and 6 bases at J, leaving 8 bases unmatched. The CDR3 is made up of 14 amino acids. Germline V CDR1 and CDR2: MNHEY, SVGAGI. This table comes from immunoSEQ multiplex PCR, and its TCRdb copy is limited to in-frame clones, with some not included. In the table there are hundreds of thousands of clones, 83% of which are singletons. The data were taken from a study of blood T cell repertoires in COVID-19. The wider study: T cells, B-cell-depleted T cells, or PBMCs provided the cDNA or gDNA that served as material.

The chain joins TRBV6-5 to TRBJ2-5; 8 bases map to TRBD1. Sequenced material: peripheral blood. This TCR derives from a woman in her thirties or forties with active or convalescent COVID-19. As DNA, the CDR3 is TGTGCCAGCAGTCCCTACAGGGGGAAGAAGACCCAGTACTTC. Amino acid sequence: CASSPYRGKKTQYF.